Presented here are 30 T cell receptor beta chains from one specimen sequenced in a study of blood T cell repertoires in COVID-19. Libraries were prepared by immunoSEQ multiplex PCR; TCRdb keeps only in-frame clonotypes and omits some of them. The data show 200,000 to 250,000 clones, over 75% seen once. The sequenced sample consisted of peripheral blood. The receptor source for this set is a man aged 25 to 45 who had recovered from COVID-19.

The chain uses TRBV6-1 and TRBJ2-2, with a possible D match to TRBD1 (6 bases). V was pared by 2 bases and J by 5 bases, with 15 bases between. The CDR3 extends over 16 amino acids. CDR1 and CDR2 (germline): MNHNS, SASEGT. The CDR3 DNA follows: TGTGCCAGCAGTGAACGACCGGACAGTTATACCGGGGAGCTGTTTTTT. Residues: CASSERPDSYTGELFF.

This clone was found once. The chain carries TRBV5-1 and TRBJ2-2; D is unresolved. V was clipped by 2 bases and J by 1 base, with 9 bases between them. The CDR3 covers 15 residues. The germline CDR1 and CDR2 sequences are SGHRS and YFSETQ. In nucleotides, the CDR3 is TGCGCCAGCAGCTTCGGGTCCTTGAACACCGGGGAGCTGTTTTTT. Translation: CASSFGSLNTGELFF. Combining the CDR3 with reference TRBV5-1 and TRBJ2-2 gives the whole variable domain KAGVTQTPRYLIKTRGQQVTLSCSPISGHRSVSWYQQTPGQGLQFLFEYFSETQRNKGNFPGRFSGRQFSNSRSEMNVSTLELGDSALYLCASSFGSLNTGELFFGEGSRLTVL.

The rearrangement uses TRBV10-3 and TRBJ1-5; 12 bases are a match to TRBD1. Per germline, CDR1 ENHRY and CDR2 SYGVKD. The CDR3 is made up of 15 amino acids. The ends lost 10 bases at V and 5 bases at J; junction bases unmatched: 9. The CDR3 DNA reads TGTGCCACGTCAATAGGGACAGGGGGCTATCAGCCCCAGCATTTT. Translating it yields CATSIGTGGYQPQHF.

The V call is TRBV7-6, the J call TRBJ2-5, with D perhaps matching TRBD2 (6 bases). This CDR3 comprises 14 residues. Trimming stripped 4 bases from V and 2 bases from J, with 11 bases between. The germline CDR1 and CDR2 sequences are SGHVS and FNYEAQ. The CDR3 nucleotides read TGTGCCAGCAGCTCGCGGGACTGGCAAGAGACCCAGTACTTC. Protein product: CASSSRDWQETQYF.

The chain joins TRBV5-1 to TRBJ2-1; 9 bases align to TRBD1. The V and J ends lost 3 bases and 4 bases, in that order; junction bases with no gene match: 8. The CDR3 totals 16 residues. Looked up from germline, CDR1 is SGHRS and CDR2 is YFSETQ. The CDR3 DNA reads as TGCGCCAGCAGCTCGACTACAGGGGGCGGGTACAATGAGCAGTTCTTC. The encoded protein is CASSSTTGGGYNEQFF.

This clone turned up a few times. This chain connects TRBV6-5 to TRBJ2-2; 7 bases are a match to TRBD1. J lost 6 bases, V lost 0 bases, and 1 base had no gene match. This CDR3 spans 14 amino acids. Germline V lookup: CDR1 MNHEY, CDR2 SVGAGI. DNA of the CDR3: TGTGCCAGCAGTTACTCACAGGGGCCCGGGGAGCTGTTTTTT. Amino acid sequence: CASSYSQGPGELFF.

This clone was seen just once. V gene TRBV29-1 combines with J gene TRBJ2-7, with D maybe TRBD1 (5 bases). Looked up from germline, CDR1 is SQVTM and CDR2 is ANQGSEA. The V end was cut by 6 bases, the J end by 4 bases, with 10 bases between. CDR3 length: 11 residues. CDR3 in DNA: TGCAGCGTGGTTCAGGGTTACGAGCAGTACTTC. It is translated as CSVVQGYEQYF.

The chain employs TRBV21-1 and TRBJ2-7; the D call TRBD1 from the table was never checked on the DNA. TRBV21-1 is noted as a pseudogene. The CDR3 is 11 residues long. DNA for the CDR3: TGTGCCAGCCAACTCAGGGTCGAGCAGTACTTC. Translated: CASQLRVEQYF.

V gene TRBV4-1 combines with J gene TRBJ2-7; D possibly corresponds to TRBD2 (7 bases). The ends were cut back, 3 bases at V and 4 bases at J, with 19 bases in the middle. The CDR3 loop spans 16 amino acids. The V gene's germline CDR1 is MGHRA and CDR2 YSYEKL. CDR3 DNA sequence: TGCGCCAGCAGCCACCCGACAGGCGGGGGAGGGTACGAGCAGTACTTC. This gives the protein CASSHPTGGGGYEQYF.

The chain uses TRBV6-5 and TRBJ2-5, with 8 bases aligning to TRBD2. Germline V lookup: CDR1 MNHEY, CDR2 SVGAGI. This CDR3 has 16 amino acids. The J segment lost 5 bases and the V segment lost 0 bases, leaving 8 bases of the junction unmatched. CDR3 in DNA: TGTGCCAGCAGTTACTCGGGCGGGGGGCCGTGGGAGACCCAGTACTTC. It specifies CASSYSGGGPWETQYF.

The chain carries TRBV16 and TRBJ1-2; TRBD1 matches 7 bases. With 4 bases clipped from V and 6 bases from J, the junction kept 11 bases outside the gene matches. CDR1 and CDR2 (germline): KGHSY, FQNENV. This CDR3 region has 15 residues. For the CDR3, the DNA is TGTGCCAGCAGCCGAACCACACAGGGGTTGAATGGCTACACCTTC. Translation gives CASSRTTQGLNGYTF.

This rearrangement joins TRBV15 to TRBJ1-2; 8 nucleotides align to TRBD1. The CDR3 length is 15 residues. Germline values: CDR1 LNHNV, CDR2 YYDKDF (reference sequence). J lost 8 bases, V lost 3 bases, and 11 bases had no gene match. CDR3: CATSSWTGSLRGYTF. The CDR3 nucleotides read TGTGCCACCAGCAGCTGGACAGGGAGCCTTAGGGGCTACACCTTC. Full variable domain (outside the CDR3, taken from reference TRBV15 and TRBJ1-2): DAMVIQNPRYQVTQFGKPVTLSCSQTLNHNVMYWYQQKSSQAPKLLFHYYDKDFNNEADTPDNFQSRRPNTSFCFLDIRSPGLGDTAMYLCATSSWTGSLRGYTFGSGTRLTVV.

The chain has TRBV7-9 and TRBJ2-5; 10 bases line up with TRBD1. V lost 5 bases, J lost 5 bases, and 8 bases stayed unmatched. Germline V gene lookup returns CDR1 SEHNR and CDR2 FQNEAQ (reference sequence). The CDR3 is made up of 15 amino acids. CDR3 protein: CASSIPGTGVETQYF. CDR3 sequence (DNA): TGTGCCAGCAGCATACCCGGGACAGGGGTGGAGACCCAGTACTTC.

The chain couples TRBV9 to TRBJ2-2; tentative D call: TRBD2 (6 bases). Per germline, CDR1 SGDLS and CDR2 YYNGEE. The CDR3 totals 16 residues. Trimming pared 3 bases from V and 1 base from J, leaving 13 bases between. CDR3 residues: CASSAGGGLNTGELFF. The CDR3 nucleotides are TGTGCCAGCAGCGCGGGTGGAGGGTTGAACACCGGGGAGCTGTTTTTT.

The chain employs TRBV5-1 and TRBJ2-2; weak D call: TRBD1 (6 bases). The CDR3 loop spans 16 amino acids. The V gene's germline CDR1 is SGHRS and CDR2 YFSETQ. Trimming removed 0 bases from V and 7 bases from J, with 16 bases in between. CDR3 bases: TGCGCCAGCAGCTTGGGTCTTGCAGGGGCGAACGGGGAGCTGTTTTTT. Residues: CASSLGLAGANGELFF. Full variable domain (rest looked up from reference TRBV5-1 and TRBJ2-2): KAGVTQTPRYLIKTRGQQVTLSCSPISGHRSVSWYQQTPGQGLQFLFEYFSETQRNKGNFPGRFSGRQFSNSRSEMNVSTLELGDSALYLCASSLGLAGANGELFFGEGSRLTVL.

The rearrangement links TRBV2 to TRBJ2-1; 14 nucleotides align to TRBD2. V lost 6 bases to trimming and J lost 7 bases; unmatched junction nucleotides: 5. The CDR3 has 15 residues. The germline CDR1 and CDR2 sequences are SNHLY and FYNNEI. CDR3 sequence: CASREWTSGGNEQFF. In DNA form, the CDR3 reads TGTGCCAGCAGAGAGTGGACTAGCGGGGGGAATGAGCAGTTCTTC.

Points on this clone: The CDR3 end shows no conserved phenylalanine or tryptophan, and so a read error is likely. It is unclear where the CDR3 begins or ends on the DNA, so no DNA is shown, and the CDR3 is as TCRdb lists it. The chain joins TRBV5-1 to TRBJ1-2; whether TRBD1, the table's D call, matches the DNA was not checked. CDR1 and CDR2 (germline): SGHRS, YFSETQ. The CDR3 is made up of 11 amino acids, end residues included. The CDR3 region is CASSSGQALGD.

The V call is TRBV5-4, the J call TRBJ2-5; TRBD2 agrees at 9 bases. J was trimmed by 2 bases and V by 3 bases; bases with no gene match: 8. Germline-derived CDR1 and CDR2 are SGHNT and YYREEE (reference sequence). The CDR3 length is 16 residues. Here the CDR3 DNA reads TGTGCCAGCAGCTCCATTAGCGGGGGAGAACAAGAGACCCAGTACTTC. Translation gives CASSSISGGEQETQYF.

This clone appeared a single time. The CDR3 reads CASSIAGSWGDTQYF. The CDR3, as DNA: TGTGCCAGTAGTATAGCCGGGAGTTGGGGAGATACGCAGTATTTT. The chain recombines TRBV19 with TRBJ2-3; TRBD2 is a possible D gene (6 bases). From germline, CDR1 is LNHDA and CDR2 SQIVND (reference sequence). With 1 base removed from V and 5 bases from J, the gap between germline ends came to 13 bases. The CDR3 totals 15 residues.

A note on this clone: It may be a read error: a sequence one base away is much more abundant. In the same sample, other DNA sequences code for this CDR3. The CDR3 nucleotides read TGCGCCAGCAGCGGGGGGGGGCGCACAGATACGCAGTATTTT. This gives the protein CASSGGGRTDTQYF. V usage is TRBV9 and J usage is TRBJ2-3; TRBD2 matches 10 bases. In germline, CDR1 is SGDLS, CDR2 YYNGEE. The CDR3 sequence is 14 residues long.

This rearrangement joins TRBV14 to TRBJ2-3, with a weak D call TRBD1 (5 bases). Per germline, CDR1 SGHDN and CDR2 FVKESK. This CDR3 contains 15 residues. V dropped 4 bases and J dropped 5 bases, with 16 bases sitting between them. The CDR3 nucleotides are TGTGCCAGCAGCCCAGGGATGGGGAAGGGAGATACGCAGTATTTT. Translating it yields CASSPGMGKGDTQYF.

The rearrangement links TRBV10-3 to TRBJ1-3; D call uncertain. The germline V and J ends were trimmed by 5 bases and 4 bases, with 12 bases remaining between them. The CDR3 covers 14 residues. CDR1 ENHRY and CDR2 SYGVKD come from the germline V gene. CDR3 nucleotide sequence: TGTGCCATCAGTAATACTAACTCAGGAAACACCATATATTTT. Translated: CAISNTNSGNTIYF.

This sequence joins TRBV27 and TRBJ2-1, with TRBD2 matching 8 bases. Looked up from germline, CDR1 is MNHEY and CDR2 is SMNVEV (reference sequence). The length of the CDR3 is 15 residues. The V gene end was trimmed by 2 bases and the J gene end by 3 bases; junction bases not matched to a gene: 3. In DNA form, the CDR3 reads TGTGCCAGCAGTTTAACCAGCGGGGGCTACAATGAGCAGTTCTTC. Encoded protein: CASSLTSGGYNEQFF.

In this sample, this clone turned up a few times. The V gene is TRBV7-9, the J gene TRBJ1-6, with unresolved D. CDR1 is SEHNR and CDR2 is FQNEAQ in the germline V gene (reference sequence). This CDR3 is built from 15 residues. Trimming stripped 1 base from V and 9 bases from J, with 13 bases between. This chain's CDR3 is CASSLVEGSASPLHF. Written as DNA, the CDR3 is TGTGCCAGCAGCTTAGTAGAGGGCAGTGCTTCACCCCTCCACTTT.

As DNA, the CDR3 is TGTGCCAGCAGTGAACGACGGTTTGTCCGGGCCCAGTACTTC. Translating gives CASSERRFVRAQYF. V usage is TRBV6-1 and J usage is TRBJ2-5; D unclear. CDR3 size: 14 residues. The germline gives CDR1 MNHNS, CDR2 SASEGT. Trimming removed 2 bases from V and 9 bases from J, with 16 bases in between.

A note on this clone: Within the sample, other DNA sequences also encode this same CDR3. This rearrangement joins TRBV3-1 (or the pseudogene TRBV3-2) to TRBJ2-1; 8 nucleotides align to TRBD2. J gave up 7 bases and V 4 bases, and 6 bases lay outside the gene matches. There are 14 residues in the CDR3. Germline CDR1 and CDR2: LGHDT and YNNKEL (reference sequence). CDR3 in DNA: TGTGCCAGCAGCCGTAGCGGGGCCGGGAATGAGCAGTTCTTC. Its protein product is CASSRSGAGNEQFF.

The chain recombines TRBV7-9 with TRBJ2-3; 9 bases agree with TRBD1. V shed 10 bases, J shed 4 bases, and the junction held 15 bases outside the gene matches. The CDR3 loop spans 16 amino acids. CDR1 SEHNR and CDR2 FQNEAQ come from the germline V gene (reference sequence). CDR3 amino acids: CATPSVGTGFPDTQYF. In DNA form, the CDR3 reads TGTGCCACTCCGTCCGTAGGGACAGGGTTTCCAGATACGCAGTATTTT.

Worth noting for this clone: The junction does not match germline at one end; this may be a read error. The chain couples TRBV6-1 to TRBJ1-1; D is perhaps TRBD1 (6 bases). The CDR3 contains 14 residues. CDR1 and CDR2 (germline): MNHNS, SASEGT. CDR3 protein: CASREALEGVEAFF. Here the CDR3 DNA reads TGTGCCAGCAGGGAAGCTTTAGAGGGGGTGGAGGCTTTCTTT.

In this sample, this clone turned up once. Its ends do not fully match the called genes, so a read error is possible. The rearrangement links TRBV6-5 to TRBJ2-7; 7 nucleotides line up with TRBD1. The CDR3 is 11 residues long. The germline CDR1 and CDR2 sequences are MNHEY and SVGAGI. The CDR3 region is CATLGTTGVHF. The CDR3 DNA is TGTGCCACCCTAGGGACCACAGGGGTCCACTTC.

The rearrangement joins TRBV7-6 to TRBJ1-6; possibly TRBD1 for D (6 bases). The CDR3 sequence is 15 residues long. CDR1 and CDR2 from the germline V gene are SGHVS and FNYEAQ. With 3 bases removed from V and 4 bases from J, the gap between germline ends came to 10 bases. CDR3 DNA: TGTGCCAGCAGCTTCAGGGGATGGTATAATTCACCCCTCCACTTT. This codes for CASSFRGWYNSPLHF.